The source of this TCR beta chain is a study of identical twins. TCRdb re-derived calls from the 5' RACE reads in MiXCR, one entry per CDR3 protein. Altogether more than 1.5 million distinct CDR3 sequences are present, roughly 35% being singletons, with the ten largest covering about 0.3%. CDR3 length equals 15 residues. V usage is TRBV12-3 or TRBV12-4 and J usage is TRBJ2-1; D is unclear. The DNA end is more similar to TRBJ2-7, so the J call may be wrong. Material for sequencing was cord blood. The sequence was obtained from a newborn girl in good health. The CDR3 DNA is TGTGCCAGCAGCCGGGCCCTAGGGAATTACAATGAGCAGTACTTC. Protein sequence: CASSRALGNYNEQYF.